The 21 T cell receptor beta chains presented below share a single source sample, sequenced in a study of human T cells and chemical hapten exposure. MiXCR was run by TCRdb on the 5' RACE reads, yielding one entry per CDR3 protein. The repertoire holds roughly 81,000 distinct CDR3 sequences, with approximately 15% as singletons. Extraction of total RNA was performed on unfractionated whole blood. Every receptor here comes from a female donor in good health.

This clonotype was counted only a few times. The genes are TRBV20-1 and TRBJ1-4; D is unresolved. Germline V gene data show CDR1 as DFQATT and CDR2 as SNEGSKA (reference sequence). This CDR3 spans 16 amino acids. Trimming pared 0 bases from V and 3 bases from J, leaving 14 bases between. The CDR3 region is CSARDQTKAANEKLFF. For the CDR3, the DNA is TGCAGTGCTAGAGATCAGACAAAAGCGGCTAATGAAAAACTGTTTTTT.

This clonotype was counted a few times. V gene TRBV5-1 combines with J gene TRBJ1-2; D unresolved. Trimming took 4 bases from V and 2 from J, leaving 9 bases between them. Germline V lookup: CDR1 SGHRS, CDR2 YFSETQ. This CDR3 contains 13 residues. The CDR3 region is CASSPVENYGYTF. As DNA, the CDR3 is TGCGCCAGCAGCCCCGTGGAGAACTATGGCTACACCTTC.

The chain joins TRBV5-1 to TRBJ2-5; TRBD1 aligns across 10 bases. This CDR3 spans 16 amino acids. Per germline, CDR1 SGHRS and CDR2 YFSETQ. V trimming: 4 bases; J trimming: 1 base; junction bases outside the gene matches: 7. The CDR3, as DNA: TGCGCCAGCAGCCCCGGGGACAGGGGACCCCAAGAGACCCAGTACTTC. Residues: CASSPGDRGPQETQYF.

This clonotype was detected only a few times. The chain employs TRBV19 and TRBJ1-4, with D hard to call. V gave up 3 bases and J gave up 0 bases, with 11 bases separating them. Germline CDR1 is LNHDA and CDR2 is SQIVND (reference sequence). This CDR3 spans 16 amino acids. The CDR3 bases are TGTGCCAGTAGTATCGGAAGCCTAGCAACTAATGAAAAACTGTTTTTT. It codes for CASSIGSLATNEKLFF.

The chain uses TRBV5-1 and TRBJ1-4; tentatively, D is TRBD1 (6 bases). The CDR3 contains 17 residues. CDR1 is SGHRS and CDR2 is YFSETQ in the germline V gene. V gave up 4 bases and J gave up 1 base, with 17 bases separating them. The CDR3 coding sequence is TGCGCCAGCAGCGTCAACGCGGGGGGCGGAACTAATGAAAAACTGTTTTTT. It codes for CASSVNAGGGTNEKLFF.

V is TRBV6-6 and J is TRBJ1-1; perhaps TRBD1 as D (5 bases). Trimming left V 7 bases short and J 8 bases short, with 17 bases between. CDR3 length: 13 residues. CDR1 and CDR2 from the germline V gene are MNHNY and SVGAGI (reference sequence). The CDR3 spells CASILLTGTEAFF. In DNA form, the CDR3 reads TGTGCCAGCATTCTACTAACCGGGACCGAAGCTTTCTTT.

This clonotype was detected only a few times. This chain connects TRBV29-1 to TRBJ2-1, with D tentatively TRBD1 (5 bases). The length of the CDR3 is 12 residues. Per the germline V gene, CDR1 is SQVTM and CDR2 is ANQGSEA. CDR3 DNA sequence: TGCAGGGCCGAGGACAACAACAATGAGCAGTTCTTC. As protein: CRAEDNNNEQFF.

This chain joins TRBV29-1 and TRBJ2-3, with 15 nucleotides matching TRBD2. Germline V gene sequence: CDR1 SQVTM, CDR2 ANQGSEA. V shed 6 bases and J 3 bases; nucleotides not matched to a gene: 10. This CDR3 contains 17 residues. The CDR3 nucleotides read TGCAGCGTAGGCGGGACTAGCGGGGGGATGTCGACAGATACGCAGTATTTT. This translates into CSVGGTSGGMSTDTQYF.

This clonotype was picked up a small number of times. The CDR3 sequence is CASSQTRGRQETQYF. Written as DNA, the CDR3 is TGTGCCAGCAGCCAAACGCGGGGGCGCCAAGAGACCCAGTACTTC. The V call is TRBV6-2 or TRBV6-3, the J call TRBJ2-5; D is perhaps TRBD2 (7 bases). V was trimmed by 6 bases and J by 1 base, leaving 15 bases between them. Germline-derived CDR1 and CDR2 are MNHEY and SVGEGT. This CDR3 region has 15 residues.

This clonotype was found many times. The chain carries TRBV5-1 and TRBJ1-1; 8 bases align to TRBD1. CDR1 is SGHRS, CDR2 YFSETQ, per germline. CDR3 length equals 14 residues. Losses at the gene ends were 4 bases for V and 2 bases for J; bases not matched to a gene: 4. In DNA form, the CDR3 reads TGCGCCAGCAGCGCCGGGACAGGCAACACTGAAGCTTTCTTT. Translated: CASSAGTGNTEAFF.

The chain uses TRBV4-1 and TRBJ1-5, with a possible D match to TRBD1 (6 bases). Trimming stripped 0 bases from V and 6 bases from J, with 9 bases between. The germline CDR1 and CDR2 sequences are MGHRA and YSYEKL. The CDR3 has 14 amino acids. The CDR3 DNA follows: TGCGCCAGCAGCCAAGATGGGGGGCCTCAGCCCCAGCATTTT. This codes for CASSQDGGPQPQHF.

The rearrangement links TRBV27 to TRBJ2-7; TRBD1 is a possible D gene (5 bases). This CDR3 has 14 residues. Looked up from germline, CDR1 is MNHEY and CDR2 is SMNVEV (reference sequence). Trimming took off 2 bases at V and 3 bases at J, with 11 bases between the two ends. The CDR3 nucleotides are TGTGCCAGCAGTTTAATAGGACAAAACTACGAGCAGTACTTC. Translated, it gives CASSLIGQNYEQYF.

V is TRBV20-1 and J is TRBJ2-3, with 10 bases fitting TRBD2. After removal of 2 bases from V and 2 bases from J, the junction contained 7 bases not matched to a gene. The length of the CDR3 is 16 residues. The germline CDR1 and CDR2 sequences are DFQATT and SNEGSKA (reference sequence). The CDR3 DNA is TGCAGTGCTAGAATCGTCACTAGCGGGGACACAGATACGCAGTATTTT. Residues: CSARIVTSGDTDTQYF.

The CDR3 DNA reads TGCAGTGCTCCTCGCGACTCTTGTGAGGAGACCCAGTACTTC. As protein: CSAPRDSCEETQYF. This chain joins TRBV20-1 and TRBJ2-5; D is unresolved. Germline loops: CDR1 DFQATT, CDR2 SNEGSKA (reference sequence). Trimming shortened V by 5 bases and J by 5 bases, and 18 bases separated the two germline ends. CDR3 size: 14 residues.

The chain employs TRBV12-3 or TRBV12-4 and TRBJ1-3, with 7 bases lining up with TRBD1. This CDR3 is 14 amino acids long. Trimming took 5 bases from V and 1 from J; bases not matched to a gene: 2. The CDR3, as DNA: TGTGCCAGCAGTCAACAGGGGTCTGGAAACACCATATATTTT. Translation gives CASSQQGSGNTIYF.

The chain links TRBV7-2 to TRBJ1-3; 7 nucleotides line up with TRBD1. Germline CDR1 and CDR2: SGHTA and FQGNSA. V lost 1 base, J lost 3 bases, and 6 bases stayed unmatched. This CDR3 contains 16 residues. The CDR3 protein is CASSLEQGKGGNTIYF. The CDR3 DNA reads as TGTGCCAGCAGCTTAGAACAGGGGAAAGGTGGAAACACCATATATTTT.

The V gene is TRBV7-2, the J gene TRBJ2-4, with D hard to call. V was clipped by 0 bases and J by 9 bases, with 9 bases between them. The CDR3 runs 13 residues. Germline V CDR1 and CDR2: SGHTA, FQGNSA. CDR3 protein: CASSLAGMVIQYF. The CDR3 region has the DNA TGTGCCAGCAGCTTAGCAGGGATGGTCATTCAGTACTTC.

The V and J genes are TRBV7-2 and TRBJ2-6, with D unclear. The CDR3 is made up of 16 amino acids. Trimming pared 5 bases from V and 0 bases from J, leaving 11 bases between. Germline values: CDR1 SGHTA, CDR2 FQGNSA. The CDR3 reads CASSPWASSGANVLTF. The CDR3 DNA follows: TGTGCCAGCAGCCCCTGGGCTTCCTCTGGGGCCAACGTCCTGACTTTC.

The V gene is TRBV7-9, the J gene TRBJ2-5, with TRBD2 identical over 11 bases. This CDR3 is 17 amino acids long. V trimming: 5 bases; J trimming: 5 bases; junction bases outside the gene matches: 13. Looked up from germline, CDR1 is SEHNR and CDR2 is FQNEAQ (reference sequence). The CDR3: CASSPHLQLAGGETQYF. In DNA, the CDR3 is TGTGCCAGCAGCCCCCATCTGCAGCTAGCGGGAGGTGAGACCCAGTACTTC. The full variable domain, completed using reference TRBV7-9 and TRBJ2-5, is DTGVSQNPRHKITKRGQNVTFRCDPISEHNRLYWYRQTLGQGPEFLTYFQNEAQLEKSRLLSDRFSAERPKGSFSTLEIQRTEQGDSAMYLCASSPHLQLAGGETQYFGPGTRLLVL.

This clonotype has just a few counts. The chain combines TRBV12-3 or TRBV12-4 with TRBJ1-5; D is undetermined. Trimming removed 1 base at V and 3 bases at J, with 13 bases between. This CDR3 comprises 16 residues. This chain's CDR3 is CASSLVSFQLNQPQHF. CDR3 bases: TGTGCCAGCAGTTTAGTTTCCTTCCAACTCAATCAGCCCCAGCATTTT.

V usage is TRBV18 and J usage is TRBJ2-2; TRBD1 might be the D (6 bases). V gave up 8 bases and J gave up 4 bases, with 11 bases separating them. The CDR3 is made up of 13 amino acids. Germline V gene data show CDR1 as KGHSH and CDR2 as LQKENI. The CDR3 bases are TGTGCCAGCCAGACAGGAGGCACCGGGGAGCTGTTTTTT. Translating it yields CASQTGGTGELFF.